Included here is one T cell receptor beta chain sequence, with context. Antigen unknown. This CDR3 has 15 residues. Germline CDR1 reads MRHNA; CDR2 reads SNTAGT. Losses at the gene ends were 2 bases for V and 5 bases for J; bases not matched to a gene: 4. The data stem from a study of cytomegalovirus exposure and HLA in healthy donors. Broader study findings: Researchers reported that a few CMV-associated chains were confirmed in vitro as CMV antigen-specific.

Libraries were prepared by immunoSEQ multiplex PCR; TCRdb keeps only in-frame clonotypes and omits some of them. The table lists some 140,000 clones, about 82% of them singletons. This receptor was taken from a human donor in good health. The J gene is TRBJ2-2, the V gene TRBV6-4; 8 bases are a match to TRBD1. Sequenced: PBMCs. The CDR3 nucleotides are TGTGCCAGCAGTGACCTTTACAGGGGGACCGGGGAGCTGTTTTTT. This encodes CASSDLYRGTGELFF.